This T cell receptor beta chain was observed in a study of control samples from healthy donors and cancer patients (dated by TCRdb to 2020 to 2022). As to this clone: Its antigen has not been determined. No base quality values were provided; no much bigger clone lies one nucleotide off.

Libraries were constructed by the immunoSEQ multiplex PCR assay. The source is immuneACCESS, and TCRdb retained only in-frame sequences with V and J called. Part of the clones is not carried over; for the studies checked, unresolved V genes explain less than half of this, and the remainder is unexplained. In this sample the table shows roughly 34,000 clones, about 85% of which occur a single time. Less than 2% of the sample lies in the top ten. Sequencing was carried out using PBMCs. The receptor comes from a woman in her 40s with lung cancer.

Here is the DNA: TGTGCCAGCAGTGAAGCGGGACAGTCCAATCAGCCCCAGCATTTT. Translated, it gives CASSEAGQSNQPQHF. The chain uses TRBV2 and TRBJ1-5; 7 bases in the middle match TRBD1. Counted from cysteine to phenylalanine, this CDR3 has 15 amino acids. This entry keeps only the CDR3 DNA: 45 bases, framed from base 1. CDR1 and CDR2 were assigned from the germline V gene as SNHLY and FYNNEI. The V end gives up 0 bases and the J end 3 bases, leaving 2 bases in the junction not matched to a gene.